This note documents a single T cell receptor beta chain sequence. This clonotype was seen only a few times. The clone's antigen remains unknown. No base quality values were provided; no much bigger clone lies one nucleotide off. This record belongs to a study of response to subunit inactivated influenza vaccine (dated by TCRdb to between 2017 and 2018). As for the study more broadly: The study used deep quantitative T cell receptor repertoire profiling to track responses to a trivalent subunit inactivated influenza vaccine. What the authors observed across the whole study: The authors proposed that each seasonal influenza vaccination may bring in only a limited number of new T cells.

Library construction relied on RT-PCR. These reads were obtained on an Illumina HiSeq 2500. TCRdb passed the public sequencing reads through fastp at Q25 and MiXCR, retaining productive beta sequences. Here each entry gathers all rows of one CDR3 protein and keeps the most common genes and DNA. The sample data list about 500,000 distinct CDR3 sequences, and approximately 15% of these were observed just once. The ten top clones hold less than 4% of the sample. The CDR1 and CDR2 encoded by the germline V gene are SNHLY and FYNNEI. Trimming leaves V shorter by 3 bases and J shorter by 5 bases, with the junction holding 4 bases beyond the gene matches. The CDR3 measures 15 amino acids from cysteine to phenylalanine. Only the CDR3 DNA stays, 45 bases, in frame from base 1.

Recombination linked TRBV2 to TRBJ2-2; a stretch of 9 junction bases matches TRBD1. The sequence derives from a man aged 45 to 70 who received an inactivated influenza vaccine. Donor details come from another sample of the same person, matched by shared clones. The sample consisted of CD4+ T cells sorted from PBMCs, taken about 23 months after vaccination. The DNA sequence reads TGTGCCAGCAGTGAGTCACAGGGGGCTACCGGGGAGCTGTTTTTT. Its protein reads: CASSESQGATGELFF.